The sequence of this T cell receptor beta chain was determined in a study of cytotoxic CD8 clonotypes in ibrutinib-treated CLL (dated by TCRdb to the early 2020s). With respect to the entire study: The cohort included some 14 treatment-naive and ten to eleven relapsed/refractory patients; 17 were IGHV unmutated. Partial responses were observed in around 25 patients and complete responses in 2; after a median follow-up of 68 months, remission was maintained in 15 or so patients and progression was observed in approximately twelve. Samples at response were collected after a median of 12 months of treatment, with a range of 6 to 36 months. On average, each sample had some 250,000 productive templates and approximately 89,000 productive rearrangements. Longitudinal samples were available for about 30% of the roughly 90 trial participants. Cryopreserved peripheral blood mononuclear cells were obtained before treatment, at response, and at either sustained remission or disease progression. All remission and progressive disease samples were collected while patients were still receiving ibrutinib.

Points the paper makes about the study in general: At ibrutinib response clonality went up, during sustained remission it held steady, and at progression it dropped back toward baseline. Baseline clonality was found to be higher than that of age-matched healthy donors and was strongly correlated with circulating CD8+ T-cell counts. Public clonotypes were rare and either contracted or stayed stable during treatment, and the rise in clonality at ibrutinib response reflected the expansion of private clonotypes. Sustained-remission and progressing patients did not have matched sampling times, and lymph node repertoires were not examined.

CDR1 and CDR2, looked up from the germline V gene, are MNHNS and SASEGT. V sheds 2 bases and J sheds 2 bases, leaving 13 bases between their ends. Inclusive of the bounding cysteine and phenylalanine, the CDR3 is 16 residues long. The DNA shown is the 48-base CDR3, in frame from base 1. Explained via the paper, the time point label denotes: progressive disease on ibrutinib. For TCR beta library preparation, around 1.9 micrograms of genomic DNA were extracted from the cryopreserved PBMCs. Longitudinal blood samples from CLL patients on ibrutinib monotherapy were analyzed using high-throughput TCR beta sequencing. The patients were enrolled in a single-center, open-label phase 2 trial of ibrutinib monotherapy. In regard to this clone: There is no known antigen for this receptor. No base qualities exist here, and no much larger clone lies one base off it.

On a MiSeq, deep resolution sequencing aimed for a depth between 1 in 1 million and 1 in 200,000 T cells, with each clonotype covered about 9.9x on average. The immunoSEQ hsTCRB Kit was used to generate TCR beta libraries. For the original study's pipeline: ImmunoSEQ Data Assistant and ImmunoSEQ Analyzer were used for data analysis, and V, D and J genes were assigned according to IMGT definitions. Clonality, which ranges from 0 to 1, was calculated by subtracting the normalized Shannon entropy of productive rearrangement frequencies from one. Only overrepresented clonotypes making up at least 0.05% of the repertoire of each patient were included in the public clonotype analysis. Some 13 repertoires from age-matched healthy donors, obtained from immuneACCESS, served as clonality controls. As stored in TCRdb, this immuneACCESS dataset retains in-frame rearrangements with V and J assigned. A fraction of the clones does not appear; measured against another copy, unresolved V genes explain less than half of the discrepancy, and the remainder lacks a known reason. V, J and clone size were drawn from that table, and D and trimming were deduced from the DNA. The sample table contains 150,000 to 200,000 clones; only one count was recorded for about 88% of them. Together, the top ten hold roughly 3% of the sample.

This clonotype originated in a human donor with chronic lymphocytic leukemia. Recombination connected TRBV6-1 to TRBJ1-3, with no confidently assigned D gene. The input for sequencing was PBMCs, taken at disease progression, from a patient treated with ibrutinib. The base sequence is TGTGCCAGCAGTGAATTTCTCCCAACTACTGGAAACACCATATATTTT. It is translated as CASSEFLPTTGNTIYF.